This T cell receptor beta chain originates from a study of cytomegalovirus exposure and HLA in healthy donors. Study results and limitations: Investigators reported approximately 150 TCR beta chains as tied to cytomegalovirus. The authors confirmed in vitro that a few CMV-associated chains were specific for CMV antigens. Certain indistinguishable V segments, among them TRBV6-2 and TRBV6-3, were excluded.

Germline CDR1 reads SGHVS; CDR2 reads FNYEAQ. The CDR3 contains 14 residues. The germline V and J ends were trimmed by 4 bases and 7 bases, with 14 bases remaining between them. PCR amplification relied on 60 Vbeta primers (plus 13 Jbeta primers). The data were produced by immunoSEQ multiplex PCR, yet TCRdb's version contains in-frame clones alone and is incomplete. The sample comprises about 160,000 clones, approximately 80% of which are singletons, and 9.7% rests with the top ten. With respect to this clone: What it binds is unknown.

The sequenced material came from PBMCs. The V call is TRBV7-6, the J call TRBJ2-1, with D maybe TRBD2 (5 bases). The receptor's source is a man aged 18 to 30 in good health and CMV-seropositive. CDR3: CASSWSAGGNEQFF. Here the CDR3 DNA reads TGTGCCAGCAGCTGGTCCGCTGGAGGAAATGAGCAGTTCTTC.